This T cell receptor (beta chain) comes out of a study of T cell changes during pregnancy in multiple sclerosis. Repertoires were generated with immunoSEQ multiplex PCR, while TCRdb's copy carries only in-frame clones and drops some. The sample shows roughly 32,000 clones, 93% of them seen only once. This specimen was CD4+ T cells from peripheral blood mononuclear cells, taken in the second trimester of pregnancy. The sequence came from a female donor with multiple sclerosis, enrolled in a pregnancy study.

The CDR3 reads CASSIGRGRWGEPFTGELFF. Here the CDR3 DNA reads TGTGCCAGTAGTATAGGGAGGGGGCGCTGGGGGGAGCCTTTCACCGGGGAGCTGTTTTTT. The V and J genes are TRBV19 and TRBJ2-2; the D gene is possibly TRBD1 (7 bases). The ends were cut back, 1 base at V and 4 bases at J, with 25 bases in the middle. Germline V gene data show CDR1 as LNHDA and CDR2 as SQIVND (reference sequence). This CDR3 has 20 amino acids.